This T cell receptor beta chain is from a study of T cells in Graves' hyperthyroidism and ophthalmopathy. The wider study: Peripheral blood was collected at initial diagnosis, before any treatment.

V dropped 3 bases and J dropped 2 bases, with 11 bases sitting between them. The germline gives CDR1 LNHDA, CDR2 SQIVND (reference sequence). The CDR3 sequence is 16 residues long. The TCR beta CDR3 regions underwent amplification using RNA transcripts as the source. First-round RT-PCR with HTBI primers amplified the TCR CDR3 region. TCRdb re-analysed the multiplex PCR reads in MiXCR, keeping a single row per CDR3 protein. The profile shows approximately 370,000 distinct CDR3 sequences, 15% to 20% of them singletons. The blood was taken when hyperthyroidism was first diagnosed, before any ophthalmopathy symptoms showed up. This clonotype was recorded many times.

Sequences were obtained from blood. The receptor was derived from a woman aged 25 to 39 with Graves' hyperthyroidism that later progressed to Graves' ophthalmopathy. This rearrangement joins TRBV19 to TRBJ1-6; D not resolved. CDR3 bases: TGTGCCAGTAGTATTCTCGTGCCCGCCTATAATTCACCCCTCCACTTT. Translated: CASSILVPAYNSPLHF.